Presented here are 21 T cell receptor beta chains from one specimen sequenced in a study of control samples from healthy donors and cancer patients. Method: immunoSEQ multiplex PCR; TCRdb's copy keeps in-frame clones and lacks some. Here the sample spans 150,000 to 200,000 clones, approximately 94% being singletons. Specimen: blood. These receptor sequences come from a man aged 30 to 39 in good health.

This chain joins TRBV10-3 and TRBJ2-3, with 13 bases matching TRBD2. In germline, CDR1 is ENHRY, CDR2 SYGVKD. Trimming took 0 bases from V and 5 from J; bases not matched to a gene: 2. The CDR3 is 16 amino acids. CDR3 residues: CAISESTSGGLDTQYF. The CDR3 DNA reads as TGTGCCATCAGTGAGTCGACTAGCGGGGGGCTAGATACGCAGTATTTT.

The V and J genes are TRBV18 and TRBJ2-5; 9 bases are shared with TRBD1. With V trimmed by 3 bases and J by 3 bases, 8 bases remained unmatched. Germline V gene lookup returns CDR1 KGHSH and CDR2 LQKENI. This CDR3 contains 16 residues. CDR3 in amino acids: CASSPPRGQGEETQYF. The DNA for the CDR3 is TGTGCCAGCTCACCTCCACGGGGACAGGGCGAAGAGACCCAGTACTTC.

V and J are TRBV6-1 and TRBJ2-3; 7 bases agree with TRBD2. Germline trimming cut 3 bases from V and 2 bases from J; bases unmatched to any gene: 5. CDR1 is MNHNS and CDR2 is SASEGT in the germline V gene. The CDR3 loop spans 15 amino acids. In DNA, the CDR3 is TGTGCCAGCAGTGAGAGGACTAGTATCACAGATACGCAGTATTTT. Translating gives CASSERTSITDTQYF.

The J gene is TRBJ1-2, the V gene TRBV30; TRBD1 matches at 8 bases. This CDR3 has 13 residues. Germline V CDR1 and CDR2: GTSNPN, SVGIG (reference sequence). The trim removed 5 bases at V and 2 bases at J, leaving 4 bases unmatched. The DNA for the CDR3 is TGTGCCTGGCGGACAGGGTCGAACTATGGCTACACCTTC. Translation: CAWRTGSNYGYTF.

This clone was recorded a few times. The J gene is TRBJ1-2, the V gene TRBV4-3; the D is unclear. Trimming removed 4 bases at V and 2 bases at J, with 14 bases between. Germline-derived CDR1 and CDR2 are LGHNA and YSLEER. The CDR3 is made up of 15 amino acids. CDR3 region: CASSLTPATNYGYTF. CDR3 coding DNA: TGCGCCAGCAGCCTTACACCGGCAACCAACTATGGCTACACCTTC.

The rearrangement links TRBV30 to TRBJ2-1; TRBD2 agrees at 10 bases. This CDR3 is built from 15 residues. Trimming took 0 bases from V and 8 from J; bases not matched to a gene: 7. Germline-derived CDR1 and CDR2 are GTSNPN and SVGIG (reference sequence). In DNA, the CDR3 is TGTGCCTGGAGTGTGAAGCGGGGGGGGCAGGATGAGCAGTTCTTC. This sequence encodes CAWSVKRGGQDEQFF.

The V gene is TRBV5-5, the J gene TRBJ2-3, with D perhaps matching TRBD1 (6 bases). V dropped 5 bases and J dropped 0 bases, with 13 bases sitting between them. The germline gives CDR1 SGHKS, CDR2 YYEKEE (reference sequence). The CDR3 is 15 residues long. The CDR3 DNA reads TGTGCCAGCAGGGGGGCAGGGGCGAGCACAGATACGCAGTATTTT. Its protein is CASRGAGASTDTQYF.

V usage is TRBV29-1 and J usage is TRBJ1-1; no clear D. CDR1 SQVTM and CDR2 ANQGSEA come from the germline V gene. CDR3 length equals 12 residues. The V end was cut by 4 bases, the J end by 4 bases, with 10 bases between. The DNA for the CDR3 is TGCAGCGTTGTCCCCTTAGGCACTGAAGCTTTCTTT. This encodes CSVVPLGTEAFF.

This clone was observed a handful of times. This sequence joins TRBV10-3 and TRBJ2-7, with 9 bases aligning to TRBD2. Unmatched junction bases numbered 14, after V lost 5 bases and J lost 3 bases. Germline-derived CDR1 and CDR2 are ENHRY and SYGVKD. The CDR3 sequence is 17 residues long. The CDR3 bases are TGTGCCATCAGTCCCACCGAGGACGCGGGAGGGGGCTACGAGCAGTACTTC. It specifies CAISPTEDAGGGYEQYF.

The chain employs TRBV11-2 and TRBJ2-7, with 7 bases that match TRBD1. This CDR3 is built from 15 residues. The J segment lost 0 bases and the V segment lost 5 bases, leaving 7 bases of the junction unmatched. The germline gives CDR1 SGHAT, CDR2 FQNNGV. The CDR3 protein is CASSPGQASSYEQYF. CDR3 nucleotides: TGTGCCAGCAGCCCCGGACAGGCGAGCTCCTACGAGCAGTACTTC.

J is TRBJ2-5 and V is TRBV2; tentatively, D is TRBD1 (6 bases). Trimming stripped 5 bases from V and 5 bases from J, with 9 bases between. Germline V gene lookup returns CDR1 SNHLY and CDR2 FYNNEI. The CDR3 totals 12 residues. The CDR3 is CASSYRGETQYF. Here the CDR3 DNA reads TGTGCCAGCAGTTATAGGGGGGAGACCCAGTACTTC.

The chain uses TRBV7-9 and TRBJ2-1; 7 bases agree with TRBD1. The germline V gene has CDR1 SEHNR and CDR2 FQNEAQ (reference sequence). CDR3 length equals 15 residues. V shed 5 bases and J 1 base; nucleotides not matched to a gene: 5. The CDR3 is CASSPTGASYNEQFF. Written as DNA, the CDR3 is TGTGCCAGCAGCCCAACAGGGGCTTCCTACAATGAGCAGTTCTTC.

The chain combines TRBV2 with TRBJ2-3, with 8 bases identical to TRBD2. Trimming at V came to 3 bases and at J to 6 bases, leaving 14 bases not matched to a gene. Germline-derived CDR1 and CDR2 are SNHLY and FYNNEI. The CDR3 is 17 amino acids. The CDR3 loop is CASSDKREWGRVDTQYF. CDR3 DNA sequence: TGTGCCAGCAGTGATAAGCGGGAGTGGGGGAGAGTGGATACGCAGTATTTT.

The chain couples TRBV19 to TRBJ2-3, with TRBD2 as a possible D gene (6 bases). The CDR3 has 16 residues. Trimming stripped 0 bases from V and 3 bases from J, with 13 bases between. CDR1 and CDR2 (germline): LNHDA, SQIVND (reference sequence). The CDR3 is CASSIDGGMRTDTQYF. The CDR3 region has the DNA TGTGCCAGTAGTATAGATGGCGGGATGAGAACAGATACGCAGTATTTT.

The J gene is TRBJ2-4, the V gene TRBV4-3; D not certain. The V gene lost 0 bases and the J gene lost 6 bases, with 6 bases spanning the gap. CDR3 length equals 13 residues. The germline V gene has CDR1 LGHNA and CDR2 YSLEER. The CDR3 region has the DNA TGCGCCAGCAGCCAAGAGGGCGGAAACATTCAGTACTTC. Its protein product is CASSQEGGNIQYF.

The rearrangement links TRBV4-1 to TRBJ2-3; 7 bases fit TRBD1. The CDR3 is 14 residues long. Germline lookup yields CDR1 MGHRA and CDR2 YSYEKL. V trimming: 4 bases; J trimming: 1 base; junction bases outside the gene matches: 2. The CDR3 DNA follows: TGCGCCAGCAGCCCCGGACAGGGCACAGATACGCAGTATTTT. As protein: CASSPGQGTDTQYF.

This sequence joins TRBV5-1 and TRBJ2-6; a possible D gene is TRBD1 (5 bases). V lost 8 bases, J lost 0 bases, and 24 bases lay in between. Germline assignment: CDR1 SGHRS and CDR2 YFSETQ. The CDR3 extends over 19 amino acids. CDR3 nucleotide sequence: TGCGCCAGTTGGGTGGGGCAGTTTATGCTTTCCTCTGGGGCCAACGTCCTGACTTTC. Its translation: CASWVGQFMLSSGANVLTF.

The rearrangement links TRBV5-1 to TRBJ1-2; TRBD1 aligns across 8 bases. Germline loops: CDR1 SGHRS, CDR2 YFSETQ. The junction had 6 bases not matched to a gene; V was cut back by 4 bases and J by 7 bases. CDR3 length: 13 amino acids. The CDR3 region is CASSQGQGFGYTF. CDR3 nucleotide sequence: TGCGCCAGCAGCCAAGGACAGGGTTTTGGCTACACCTTC.

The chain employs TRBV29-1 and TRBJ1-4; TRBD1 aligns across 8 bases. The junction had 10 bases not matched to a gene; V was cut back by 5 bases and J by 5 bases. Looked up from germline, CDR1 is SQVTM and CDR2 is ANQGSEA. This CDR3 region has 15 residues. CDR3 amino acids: CSVQSRDRLNEKLFF. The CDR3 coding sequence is TGCAGCGTTCAAAGCCGGGACAGGCTGAATGAAAAACTGTTTTTT. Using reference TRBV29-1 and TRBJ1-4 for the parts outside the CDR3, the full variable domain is SAVISQKPSRDICQRGTSLTIQCQVDSQVTMMFWYRQQPGQSLTLIATANQGSEATYESGFVIDKFPISRPNLTFSTLTVSNMSPEDSSIYLCSVQSRDRLNEKLFFGSGTQLSVL.

The CDR3 DNA sequence: TGTGCCAGCAGTGAAGTGTGGTCTAGCCAACTGGGCACAGATACGCAGTATTTT. Translation gives CASSEVWSSQLGTDTQYF. The chain links TRBV6-1 to TRBJ2-3; D might be TRBD2 (5 bases). V was pared by 1 base and J by 1 base, with 18 bases between. Germline V gene lookup returns CDR1 MNHNS and CDR2 SASEGT. This CDR3 is built from 18 residues.

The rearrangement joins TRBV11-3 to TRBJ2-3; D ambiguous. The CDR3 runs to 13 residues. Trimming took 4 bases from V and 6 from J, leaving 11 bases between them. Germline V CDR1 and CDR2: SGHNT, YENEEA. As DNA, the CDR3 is TGTGCCAGCAGCTACTCGGCCGGGGATACGCAGTATTTT. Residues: CASSYSAGDTQYF.